What follows is one TCR beta chain and its context. What it binds is unknown. The sample belongs to a study of T cell responses to AZD1222 COVID-19 vaccine. Study-level findings and limits: Spike-specific TCRs gained breadth and depth after people received two AZD1222 doses. Donors were mostly white British, more females; clonal diversity possibly underestimated.

Only in-frame clones appear in the TCRdb table, and some are missing; sequencing was by immunoSEQ multiplex PCR. In the table there are some 180,000 clones, approximately 90% of which are singletons. This specimen was peripheral blood, taken 28 days after the second AZD1222 dose. The TCR originated in an adult who received the AZD1222 COVID-19 vaccine.

CDR3 loop: CASSSGVLNTEAFF. The CDR3 DNA reads as TGTGCCAGCAGCTCAGGAGTACTGAACACTGAAGCTTTCTTT. The chain employs TRBV7-9 and TRBJ1-1, with D unresolved. Trimming removed 4 bases at V and 0 bases at J, with 9 bases between. The CDR3 is 14 amino acids. Germline values: CDR1 SEHNR, CDR2 FQNEAQ (reference sequence). Drawing the rest from reference TRBV7-9 and TRBJ1-1, the complete variable domain is DTGVSQNPRHKITKRGQNVTFRCDPISEHNRLYWYRQTLGQGPEFLTYFQNEAQLEKSRLLSDRFSAERPKGSFSTLEIQRTEQGDSAMYLCASSSGVLNTEAFFGQGTRLTVV.